The entry below gives a single T cell receptor beta chain sequence along with its context. This specimen comes from a study of blood T cell repertoires in COVID-19. Measured with immunoSEQ multiplex PCR; TCRdb has only the in-frame clones, and not every one. Of roughly 120,000 clones listed, 85% are singletons. V was pared by 6 bases and J by 7 bases, with 12 bases of the junction left unmatched. The CDR3 consists of 15 residues. CDR1 and CDR2 (germline): MNHEY, SVGAGI. The sequencing input was peripheral blood. This clonotype was sampled from an elderly woman with COVID-19, enrolled during active disease. The rearrangement uses TRBV6-5 and TRBJ2-7, with TRBD1 matching 10 bases. CDR3 sequence: CASRPTRDRGIEQYF. In DNA, the CDR3 is TGTGCCAGCAGACCAACCCGGGACAGGGGTATAGAGCAGTACTTC.